This T cell receptor (beta chain) appears in the sequencing data of a study of Graves' ophthalmopathy and Graves' hyperthyroidism. This clonotype was recorded many times. V gave up 1 base and J gave up 3 bases, with 4 bases separating them. Looked up from germline, CDR1 is SGHTA and CDR2 is FQGNSA. CDR3 length: 12 amino acids. Amplified material comprised TCR beta CDR3 regions derived from RNA transcripts. Second-round multiplex PCR came after a first-round RT-PCR that employed HTBI primers. TCRdb ran MiXCR on the multiplex PCR reads and lists one entry per CDR3 protein. The sample shows about 340,000 distinct CDR3 sequences, about 17% of them seen only once.

J is TRBJ2-7 and V is TRBV7-2, with unresolved D. This clonotype was obtained from an adult man with Graves' ophthalmopathy. Sequenced input: peripheral blood. CDR3 loop: CASSLVFYEQYF. CDR3 nucleotide sequence: TGTGCCAGCAGCTTAGTGTTCTACGAGCAGTACTTC.